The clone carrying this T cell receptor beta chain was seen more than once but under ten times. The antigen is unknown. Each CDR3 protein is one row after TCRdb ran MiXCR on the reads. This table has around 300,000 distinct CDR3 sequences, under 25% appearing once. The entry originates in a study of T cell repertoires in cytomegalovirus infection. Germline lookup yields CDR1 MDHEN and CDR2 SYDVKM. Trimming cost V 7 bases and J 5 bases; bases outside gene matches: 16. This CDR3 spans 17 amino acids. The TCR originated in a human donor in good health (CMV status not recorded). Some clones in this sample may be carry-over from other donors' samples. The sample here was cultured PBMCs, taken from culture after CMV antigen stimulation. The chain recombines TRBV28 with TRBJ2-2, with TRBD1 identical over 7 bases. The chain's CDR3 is CASKTLRQGVRTGELFF. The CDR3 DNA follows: TGTGCCAGCAAAACTCTGAGGCAGGGGGTTAGGACCGGGGAGCTGTTTTTT.